What follows are 19 T cell receptor beta chains derived from one specimen sequenced in a study of blood T cell repertoires in COVID-19. The protocol was immunoSEQ multiplex PCR, while the TCRdb copy is restricted to in-frame clones and leaves out a portion. The repertoire consists of around 95,000 clones, with 85% occurring once and the leading ten covering under 15%. Sequenced input: peripheral blood. These receptors were obtained from a man aged 45 to 65 with active or convalescent COVID-19.

The chain recombines TRBV5-1 with TRBJ2-1, with 8 bases lining up with TRBD2. Germline-derived CDR1 and CDR2 are SGHRS and YFSETQ. The CDR3 loop spans 15 amino acids. V lost 4 bases to trimming and J lost 4 bases; unmatched junction nucleotides: 7. This chain's CDR3 is CASSELTSVYNEQFF. CDR3 coding DNA: TGCGCCAGCAGCGAGCTGACTAGCGTATACAATGAGCAGTTCTTC.

The CDR3 is CASSSENYGYTF. The CDR3, as DNA: TGTGCCAGCAGTAGCGAAAACTATGGCTACACCTTC. The V gene is TRBV2, the J gene TRBJ1-2, with D uncertain. The germline CDR1 and CDR2 sequences are SNHLY and FYNNEI. Trimming stripped 5 bases from V and 2 bases from J, with 6 bases between. This CDR3 comprises 12 residues. Full variable domain (missing parts from reference TRBV2 and TRBJ1-2): EPEVTQTPSHQVTQMGQEVILRCVPISNHLYFYWYRQILGQKVEFLVSFYNNEISEKSEIFDDQFSVERPDGSNFTLKIRSTKLEDSAMYFCASSSENYGYTFGSGTRLTVV.

This rearrangement joins TRBV24-1 to TRBJ2-7, with 9 bases lining up with TRBD1. The CDR3 contains 14 residues. With V trimmed by 4 bases and J by 5 bases, 5 bases remained unmatched. Germline V lookup: CDR1 KGHDR, CDR2 SFDVKD. Written as DNA, the CDR3 is TGTGCCACCAGTGAGGCCGGGACAGGGAACGAGCAGTACTTC. Residues: CATSEAGTGNEQYF.

The rearrangement links TRBV14 to TRBJ2-7, with D uncertain. There are 12 residues in the CDR3. V was shortened by 2 bases and J by 6 bases, with 8 bases between the two germline ends. CDR1 is SGHDN, CDR2 FVKESK, per germline. CDR3 bases: TGTGCCAGCAGCCAACTAGTGTTCGAGCAGTACTTC. It is translated as CASSQLVFEQYF.

The V gene is TRBV24-1, the J gene TRBJ2-3, with 10 positions matching TRBD1. Germline assignment: CDR1 KGHDR and CDR2 SFDVKD. The CDR3 contains 15 residues. With V trimmed by 7 bases and J by 0 bases, 3 bases remained unmatched. The CDR3 region is CATSAGQGSTDTQYF. CDR3 sequence (DNA): TGTGCCACCAGCGCGGGACAGGGGAGCACAGATACGCAGTATTTT.

The rearrangement joins TRBV7-2 to TRBJ2-5; a possible D gene is TRBD1 (6 bases). Trimming shortened V by 4 bases and J by 7 bases, and 13 bases separated the two germline ends. This CDR3 spans 13 amino acids. Germline V gives CDR1 SGHTA, CDR2 FQGNSA. DNA of the CDR3: TGTGCCAGCAGCTCGCAGGGGTCGGGGACCCAGTACTTC. This encodes CASSSQGSGTQYF.

This clone was detected a few times. This sequence joins TRBV6-5 and TRBJ2-4; 8 bases align to TRBD1. Germline-derived CDR1 and CDR2 are MNHEY and SVGAGI. This CDR3 has 13 amino acids. Trimming at V came to 6 bases and at J to 5 bases, leaving 3 bases not matched to a gene. The CDR3 region has the DNA TGTGCCAGCAGGGACAGGGTCCAAAACATTCAGTACTTC. Amino acid sequence: CASRDRVQNIQYF.

The chain employs TRBV19 and TRBJ1-6; D is uncertain. Germline CDR1 is LNHDA and CDR2 is SQIVND (reference sequence). The V end was cut by 7 bases, the J end by 7 bases, with 11 bases between. CDR3 length: 13 amino acids. The CDR3 is CASMGAGNSPLHF. The CDR3 DNA is TGTGCCAGTATGGGAGCGGGGAATTCACCCCTCCACTTT.

This chain connects TRBV28 to TRBJ1-2; possibly TRBD1 for D (6 bases). Germline assignment: CDR1 MDHEN and CDR2 SYDVKM. Trimming removed 4 bases at V and 8 bases at J, with 14 bases between. The length of the CDR3 is 13 residues. The CDR3 nucleotides are TGTGCCAGCAGTTCCGCAGGGGTTGGCGGCTACACCTTC. Translated: CASSSAGVGGYTF.

The CDR3 region has the DNA TGTGCCAGTAGTATAGGTGGACTAGCGGGACTTCCCTACGAGCAGTACTTC. Translated: CASSIGGLAGLPYEQYF. This chain links TRBV19 with TRBJ2-7, with 12 bases aligning to TRBD2. CDR1 is LNHDA, CDR2 SQIVND, per germline (reference sequence). The CDR3 loop spans 17 amino acids. The trim removed 1 base at V and 2 bases at J, leaving 6 bases unmatched.

This chain links TRBV5-4 with TRBJ1-1, with unresolved D. Trimming took 4 bases from V and 0 from J, leaving 7 bases between them. Germline values: CDR1 SGHNT, CDR2 YYREEE (reference sequence). The CDR3 sequence is 13 residues long. This CDR3 is CASSNNMNTEAFF. In DNA form, the CDR3 reads TGTGCCAGCAGCAATAACATGAACACTGAAGCTTTCTTT.

The table lists this clone with a few counts. Other DNA sequences in this specimen translate into the identical CDR3. The CDR3 DNA reads as TGTGCCTGGAGTGCTGACAGCTCTGGAAACACCATATATTTT. Its translation is CAWSADSSGNTIYF. The V gene is TRBV30, the J gene TRBJ1-3, with D tentatively TRBD1 (5 bases). Germline values: CDR1 GTSNPN, CDR2 SVGIG (reference sequence). The CDR3 sequence is 14 residues long. Between the trimmed V and J ends, which lost 1 base and 0 bases, there was a span of 7 bases.

This rearrangement joins TRBV5-1 to TRBJ2-1, with D possibly matching TRBD1 (6 bases). V was pared by 7 bases and J by 4 bases, with 18 bases between. Germline lookup yields CDR1 SGHRS and CDR2 YFSETQ. This CDR3 has 15 residues. The CDR3, as DNA: TGCGCCAGCCAGACATTCGGACAGCAATACAATGAGCAGTTCTTC. As protein: CASQTFGQQYNEQFF.

This clone was seen once. The chain employs TRBV5-4 and TRBJ2-7, with D perhaps TRBD2 (6 bases). The CDR3 runs 16 residues. Trimming pared 0 bases from V and 4 bases from J, leaving 17 bases between. Germline CDR1 SGHNT, CDR2 YYREEE (reference sequence). The CDR3, as DNA: TGTGCCAGCAGCTTGGCCCTCGGGGGATGGGGATACGAGCAGTACTTC. Translating gives CASSLALGGWGYEQYF.

The chain is built from TRBV7-8 and TRBJ2-1; TRBD2 aligns across 9 bases. This CDR3 comprises 16 residues. The junction had 0 bases not matched to a gene; V was cut back by 0 bases and J by 0 bases. Germline V gene data show CDR1 as SGHVS and CDR2 as FQNEAQ. The CDR3 sequence is CASSLARGGSYNEQFF. For the CDR3, the DNA is TGTGCCAGCAGCTTAGCGCGGGGGGGCTCCTACAATGAGCAGTTCTTC.

This rearrangement joins TRBV6-2 or TRBV6-3 to TRBJ2-5; 11 bases map to TRBD2. In germline, CDR1 is MNHEY, CDR2 SVGEGT. The V gene end was trimmed by 6 bases and the J gene end by 4 bases; junction bases not matched to a gene: 10. The CDR3 sequence is 16 residues long. Here the CDR3 reads CASSRLAGYMGETQYF. The CDR3 bases are TGTGCCAGCAGCCGACTAGCGGGATATATGGGAGAGACCCAGTACTTC.

This chain uses TRBV2 with TRBJ2-5, with TRBD2 matching 9 bases. The ends lost 3 bases at V and 2 bases at J; junction bases unmatched: 7. This CDR3 has 16 amino acids. CDR1 SNHLY and CDR2 FYNNEI come from the germline V gene. CDR3 region: CASSELAGNLQETQYF. CDR3 nucleotide sequence: TGTGCCAGCAGTGAGCTAGCGGGGAACCTACAAGAGACCCAGTACTTC.

V usage is TRBV6-5 and J usage is TRBJ2-1; 11 bases line up with TRBD2. The CDR3 sequence is 16 residues long. V trimming: 3 bases; J trimming: 6 bases; junction bases outside the gene matches: 7. CDR1 MNHEY and CDR2 SVGAGI come from the germline V gene. The CDR3 bases are TGTGCCAGCAGTTATTCAACTAGCGGGAGTGGCAATGAGCAGTTCTTC. This codes for CASSYSTSGSGNEQFF.

The gene calls are TRBV3-1 (or the pseudogene TRBV3-2) and TRBJ2-7; TRBD2 is a possible D gene (5 bases). Germline lookup yields CDR1 LGHDT and CDR2 YNNKEL (reference sequence). Between the trimmed V and J ends, which lost 4 bases and 1 base, there was a span of 14 bases. This CDR3 has 15 amino acids. The CDR3: CASSPLGGRSYEQYF. The CDR3 DNA sequence: TGTGCCAGCAGCCCACTGGGCGGGCGGTCCTACGAGCAGTACTTC.